The next 14 T cell receptor beta chains were all read from a single sample in a study of regulatory T cells in long-lasting Graves disease. Construction of the TCR beta libraries employed iRepertoire HTBI primers in conjunction with Arm-PCR of CDR3 regions. TCRdb reprocessed the multiplex PCR reads via MiXCR and lists one record per CDR3 protein. The sample shows some 280,000 distinct CDR3 sequences, 20% to 25% of them seen only once. Time point defined: persistent/refractory GD, antithyroid drugs over 5 years with positive TRAb. The authors made the TCR library using RNA they extracted from PBMCs. The source was peripheral blood mononuclear cells (PBMCs), collected when the disease was refractory, from a patient treated with antithyroid drugs. The source is a female donor with Graves disease.

The V gene is TRBV6-1, the J gene TRBJ2-5, with TRBD2 matching 13 bases. Trimming at V came to 9 bases and at J to 5 bases, leaving 6 bases not matched to a gene. The CDR3 has 14 amino acids. Germline V gene data show CDR1 as MNHNS and CDR2 as SASEGT. CDR3 region: CASTGLAGQETQYF. Here the CDR3 DNA reads TGTGCCAGTACGGGACTAGCGGGACAGGAGACCCAGTACTTC.

This clonotype was observed a handful of times. The chain combines TRBV7-2 with TRBJ2-7, with D possibly matching TRBD1 (6 bases). The V and J ends lost 3 bases and 5 bases respectively, with 11 bases between them. CDR3 length: 13 amino acids. CDR1 SGHTA and CDR2 FQGNSA come from the germline V gene. This CDR3 is CASSLGPGDEQYF. Here the CDR3 DNA reads TGTGCCAGCAGCTTGGGGCCAGGGGACGAGCAGTACTTC.

This clonotype was found many times. The rearrangement joins TRBV3-1 to TRBJ2-5, with D hard to call. The CDR3 sequence is 13 residues long. Trimming cost V 0 bases and J 7 bases, with 9 bases left between them. Germline-derived CDR1 and CDR2 are LGHDT and YNNKEL (reference sequence). The CDR3 spells CASSQEVFGTQYF. Here the CDR3 DNA reads TGTGCCAGCAGCCAAGAAGTCTTCGGGACCCAGTACTTC.

This clonotype was counted between two and nine times. The genes are TRBV20-1 and TRBJ2-1, with 11 bases aligning to TRBD2. CDR1 DFQATT and CDR2 SNEGSKA come from the germline V gene (reference sequence). V was pared by 3 bases and J by 2 bases, with 6 bases of the junction left unmatched. The CDR3 contains 16 residues. The chain's CDR3 is CSARRSGRDAYNEQFF. The DNA of the CDR3 is TGCAGTGCTAGGCGTAGCGGGAGGGACGCCTACAATGAGCAGTTCTTC.

The V call is TRBV7-8, the J call TRBJ1-1; a possible D gene is TRBD1 (5 bases). There are 16 residues in the CDR3. CDR1 is SGHVS and CDR2 is FQNEAQ in the germline V gene. Trimming left V 7 bases short and J 4 bases short, with 22 bases between. CDR3 nucleotide sequence: TGTGCCAGCACCACGGGGGGATACGATGGGGTCACTGAAGCTTTCTTT. As protein: CASTTGGYDGVTEAFF.

The gene calls are TRBV15 and TRBJ2-1, with D perhaps matching TRBD2 (6 bases). V was cut by 0 bases and J by 13 bases, with 13 bases left in between. CDR1 and CDR2 from the germline V gene are LNHNV and YYDKDF (reference sequence). CDR3 length: 13 amino acids. The CDR3 DNA is TGTGCCACCAGCAGAGATCATGGACTATCCCAGTTCTTC. Amino acids: CATSRDHGLSQFF.

The table lists this clonotype with many counts. This sequence joins TRBV20-1 and TRBJ2-5; 8 nucleotides agree with TRBD2. Germline V gene sequence: CDR1 DFQATT, CDR2 SNEGSKA (reference sequence). Trimming at V came to 6 bases and at J to 0 bases, leaving 6 bases not matched to a gene. There are 14 residues in the CDR3. CDR3 region: CSARGVRYQETQYF. The CDR3, as DNA: TGCAGTGCGCGGGGGGTTCGGTACCAAGAGACCCAGTACTTC.

This clonotype was observed many times. The chain employs TRBV12-3 or TRBV12-4 and TRBJ2-7, with TRBD1 matching over 7 bases. This CDR3 contains 15 residues. V gave up 3 bases and J gave up 2 bases; unmatched junction bases: 7. The CDR3 region is CASSFVRDSPYEQYF. Written as DNA, the CDR3 is TGTGCCAGCAGTTTTGTCAGGGACAGCCCCTACGAGCAGTACTTC.

V is TRBV27 and J is TRBJ1-5; D not resolved. From germline, CDR1 is MNHEY and CDR2 SMNVEV (reference sequence). The CDR3 consists of 14 residues. The V end was cut by 7 bases, the J end by 2 bases, with 12 bases between. Here the CDR3 DNA reads TGTGCCAGCAAAGACGTTGGGGGCAATCAGCCCCAGCATTTT. Its translation: CASKDVGGNQPQHF.

This clonotype has more than one count but fewer than ten. The chain couples TRBV4-1 to TRBJ1-1, with TRBD1 matching over 8 bases. Germline CDR1 and CDR2: MGHRA and YSYEKL. J gave up 0 bases and V 2 bases, and 5 bases lay outside the gene matches. The CDR3 length is 16 residues. In nucleotides, the CDR3 is TGCGCCAGCAGCCAATCCAGGGGGCTTATGAACACTGAAGCTTTCTTT. Translated, it gives CASSQSRGLMNTEAFF.

J is TRBJ1-1 and V is TRBV4-3; no clear D gene. Per germline, CDR1 LGHNA and CDR2 YSLEER. The CDR3 is made up of 18 amino acids. Deletions cut 1 base from V and 3 bases from J, with 21 bases between. As DNA, the CDR3 is TGCGCCAGCAGCCAAGCAAAAATGCCCTCGACGTTCTACACTGAAGCTTTCTTT. As protein: CASSQAKMPSTFYTEAFF.

To note about this clonotype: One end of the junction fails to match germline, which may point to a read error. The chain recombines TRBV7-9 with TRBJ1-5; possible D gene TRBD1, 6 bases. Germline V gene lookup returns CDR1 SEHNR and CDR2 FQNEAQ (reference sequence). This CDR3 is built from 15 residues. CDR3 coding DNA: TGTGCCAGCAGCCTAGCGGAGGGGGAAGGTCAGCCCCAGCATTTT. Translated: CASSLAEGEGQPQHF.

The chain uses TRBV6-2 or TRBV6-3 and TRBJ1-3, with D perhaps TRBD1 (5 bases). The length of the CDR3 is 16 residues. Trimming left V 2 bases short and J 4 bases short, with 15 bases between. Germline values: CDR1 MNHEY, CDR2 SVGEGT. CDR3 nucleotide sequence: TGTGCCAGCAGTTACCTGGACACCCCGAAGGGAAACACCATATATTTT. It translates to CASSYLDTPKGNTIYF.

Worth noting for this clonotype: This likely came from a read error, as a far larger clone is one base away. CDR3 region: CASSVSTPGRSSEQYF. The DNA of the CDR3 is TGTGCCAGCAGTGTATCCACACCGGGACGTAGTAGCGAGCAGTACTTC. The chain recombines TRBV27 with TRBJ2-5, with D perhaps matching TRBD1 or TRBD2 (5 bases each). The J call is in doubt because the DNA end fits TRBJ2-7 better. Germline assignment: CDR1 MNHEY and CDR2 SMNVEV (reference sequence). This CDR3 has 16 residues.